The 10 T cell receptor beta chains in this list originate from one sample, sequenced in a study of blood T cell repertoires in COVID-19. TCRdb's table, derived via immunoSEQ multiplex PCR, lists solely in-frame clones and lacks some. The sample shows approximately 220,000 clones, around 90% of them seen only once. The sample comprised peripheral blood. These receptors all come from a man aged 60-69 years with acute or convalescent COVID-19.

The chain is built from TRBV19 and TRBJ1-2; 9 bases agree with TRBD1. Germline-derived CDR1 and CDR2 are LNHDA and SQIVND (reference sequence). CDR3 size: 12 residues. V was pared by 7 bases and J by 8 bases, with 5 bases of the junction left unmatched. The CDR3 region is CASTGTGYGYTF. CDR3 DNA: TGTGCCAGTACCGGGACAGGGTACGGCTACACCTTC. Full variable domain (missing parts from reference TRBV19 and TRBJ1-2): DGGITQSPKYLFRKEGQNVTLSCEQNLNHDAMYWYRQDPGQGLRLIYYSQIVNDFQKGDIAEGYSVSREKKESFPLTVTSAQKNPTAFYLCASTGTGYGYTFGSGTRLTVV.

The rearrangement uses TRBV27 and TRBJ2-2; 9 nucleotides match TRBD1. Germline loops: CDR1 MNHEY, CDR2 SMNVEV (reference sequence). This CDR3 contains 13 residues. With V trimmed by 4 bases and J by 7 bases, 1 base remained unmatched. CDR3 loop: CASSYRGHGELFF. The DNA for the CDR3 is TGTGCCAGCAGTTACAGGGGGCACGGGGAGCTGTTTTTT.

On this clone itself: Other DNA sequences in the same sample also yield this CDR3. The rearrangement links TRBV19 to TRBJ2-2; TRBD1 aligns across 8 bases. Germline trimming cut 5 bases from V and 3 bases from J; bases unmatched to any gene: 5. CDR3 length: 15 residues. Germline V gene sequence: CDR1 LNHDA, CDR2 SQIVND (reference sequence). The CDR3 DNA sequence: TGTGCCAGTAGTGTGGGACAGGCCTACACCGGGGAGCTGTTTTTT. This codes for CASSVGQAYTGELFF. Supplemented by reference TRBV19 and TRBJ2-2, the full variable domain reads DGGITQSPKYLFRKEGQNVTLSCEQNLNHDAMYWYRQDPGQGLRLIYYSQIVNDFQKGDIAEGYSVSREKKESFPLTVTSAQKNPTAFYLCASSVGQAYTGELFFGEGSRLTVL.

DNA for the CDR3: TGTGCCAGCAGTTTCGTGGGTGGCCGGACAGGACTTTACCAAGAGACCCAGTACTTC. Translated: CASSFVGGRTGLYQETQYF. This chain joins TRBV27 and TRBJ2-5; 7 nucleotides agree with TRBD1. CDR1 and CDR2 from the germline V gene are MNHEY and SMNVEV (reference sequence). This CDR3 contains 19 residues. The V segment lost 3 bases and the J segment 0 bases; nucleotides outside the gene matches: 16.

This clone was detected only a few times. The genes are TRBV6-4 and TRBJ1-5; 7 nucleotides agree with TRBD1. Looked up from germline, CDR1 is MRHNA and CDR2 is SNTAGT. The length of the CDR3 is 16 residues. Trimming took 4 bases from V and 2 from J; bases not matched to a gene: 8. CDR3 residues: CASSAPIQGGNQPQHF. The CDR3 DNA follows: TGTGCCAGCAGTGCCCCGATTCAGGGGGGCAATCAGCCCCAGCATTTT.

The V gene is TRBV29-1, the J gene TRBJ1-1; 7 positions agree with TRBD1. The length of the CDR3 is 18 residues. Germline V gives CDR1 SQVTM, CDR2 ANQGSEA. With 4 bases clipped from V and 0 bases from J, the junction kept 17 bases outside the gene matches. CDR3 in amino acids: CSVARRDRGLTMNTEAFF. The DNA for the CDR3 is TGCAGCGTTGCCCGCCGGGACAGAGGACTTACCATGAACACTGAAGCTTTCTTT.

The chain recombines TRBV28 with TRBJ1-2, with D possibly being TRBD1 (5 bases). V lost 3 bases and J 6 bases, leaving 14 bases between the germline ends. Germline lookup yields CDR1 MDHEN and CDR2 SYDVKM. The CDR3 consists of 14 residues. The CDR3 coding sequence is TGTGCCAGCAGTTTGGGGGGGATGGTTGATGGCTACACCTTC. This gives the protein CASSLGGMVDGYTF.

J is TRBJ2-3 and V is TRBV5-1, with TRBD2 matching 10 bases. This CDR3 is built from 17 residues. The V segment lost 1 base and the J segment 0 bases; nucleotides outside the gene matches: 5. Per germline, CDR1 SGHRS and CDR2 YFSETQ. The CDR3 DNA sequence: TGCGCCAGCAGCTTGTTAGGACTAGCGGAAAGCACAGATACGCAGTATTTT. Its protein product is CASSLLGLAESTDTQYF.

This clone was found a few times. The rearrangement links TRBV28 to TRBJ1-1, with a tentative D call TRBD1 (5 bases). V was clipped by 0 bases and J by 5 bases, with 19 bases between them. There are 17 residues in the CDR3. In germline, CDR1 is MDHEN, CDR2 SYDVKM. The DNA of the CDR3 is TGTGCCAGCAGTTTATGGGGGCAGGGCATTAAGGGGACTGAAGCTTTCTTT. It yields the protein CASSLWGQGIKGTEAFF.

This chain connects TRBV11-2 to TRBJ1-6; 8 bases agree with TRBD1. This CDR3 is 15 amino acids long. Per germline, CDR1 SGHAT and CDR2 FQNNGV. V lost 0 bases and J lost 9; bases outside the gene matches: 4. The CDR3, as DNA: TGTGCCAGCAGCTTAGATCAGGGGGCACGTTCACCCCTCCACTTT. Residues: CASSLDQGARSPLHF.